These T cell receptor beta chains were read from a single sample in a study of early T cells in non-severe SARS-CoV-2 infection. MiXCR was run by TCRdb on the 5' RACE reads, yielding one entry per CDR3 protein. The sample lists roughly 110,000 distinct CDR3 sequences, 11% occurring once. Specimen: whole blood. The source is an adult who was a healthcare worker with PCR-confirmed SARS-CoV-2 infection or an uninfected control (not recorded which). The CDR3 runs from the conserved cysteine through the conserved F or W. D genes are given only for firm matches. Rows may omit the clone size; those that give it use once, few, many or a size class.

d_gene	abundance	v_gene	j_gene	CDR3aa	CDR3nt
TRBD1	few	TRBV10-3	TRBJ2-1	CAISITGGNEQFF	TGTGCCATCAGTATCACAGGGGGCAATGAGCAGTTCTTC
NA	many	TRBV11-2	TRBJ2-3	CASRDTDTQYF	TGTGCCAGCAGGGATACAGATACGCAGTATTTT
TRBD2	many	TRBV19	TRBJ2-2	CASSQVGGSLTGELFF	TGTGCCAGTAGTCAGGTTGGCGGGAGTTTAACCGGGGAGCTGTTTTTT
NA	few	TRBV5-1	TRBJ2-5	CASSPGSQETQYF	TGCGCCAGCAGCCCGGGATCTCAAGAGACCCAGTACTTC
TRBD1	many	TRBV7-7	TRBJ2-1	CASSLGTGIDEQFF	TGTGCCAGCAGCTTAGGGACAGGGATCGATGAGCAGTTCTTC
NA	few	TRBV28	TRBJ2-2	CASSLISGELFF	TGTGCCAGCAGTTTGATCTCCGGGGAGCTGTTTTTT
NA	NA	TRBV28	TRBJ2-2	CASLEGRTGELFF	TGTGCCAGCCTGGAGGGGCGCACCGGGGAGCTGTTTTTT
NA	NA	TRBV28	TRBJ2-2	CASSLYRRGTGELFF	TGTGCCAGCAGTTTATATCGTCGGGGCACCGGGGAGCTGTTTTTT
NA	many	TRBV9	TRBJ2-1	CASSIRLENNEQFF	TGTGCCAGCAGCATACGACTGGAGAACAATGAGCAGTTCTTC
TRBD1	few	TRBV2	TRBJ2-3	CASMDRGEDTQYF	TGTGCCAGCATGGACAGGGGAGAAGATACGCAGTATTTT
TRBD1	few	TRBV7-2	TRBJ1-1	CASSTQPGQGTEAFF	TGTGCCAGCAGCACCCAACCGGGACAGGGAACTGAAGCTTTCTTT
TRBD2	few	TRBV7-2	TRBJ2-3	CASSFVAGEADTQYF	TGTGCCAGCAGCTTTGTAGCGGGAGAGGCGGATACGCAGTATTTT
TRBD1	once	TRBV5-6	TRBJ1-2	CASSLAMGQGSGYTF	TGTGCCAGCAGCTTGGCTATGGGACAGGGGTCTGGCTACACCTTC
TRBD2	few	TRBV12-3/TRBV12-4	TRBJ2-3	CASSFLRWGTRFSDTQYF	TGTGCCAGCAGTTTTCTCCGGTGGGGGACTAGGTTCTCAGATACGCAGTATTTT
NA	NA	TRBV4-2	TRBJ2-2	CASSQEVGVSTGELFF	TGTGCCAGCAGCCAAGAAGTGGGAGTCAGCACCGGGGAGCTGTTTTTT
TRBD2	few	TRBV12-3/TRBV12-4	TRBJ2-7	CASSPTGLNYEQYF	TGTGCCAGCAGTCCTACGGGACTAAACTACGAGCAGTACTTC
NA	NA	TRBV28	TRBJ2-7	CASKPPQDSYEQYF	TGTGCCAGCAAACCCCCCCAAGACTCCTACGAGCAGTACTTC
NA	many	TRBV3-1	TRBJ1-3	CASSERGAPGNTIYF	TGTGCCAGCAGTGAGCGGGGGGCGCCGGGAAACACCATATATTTT
NA	few	TRBV2	TRBJ1-2	CASSEGGATRAYGYTF	TGTGCCAGCAGTGAGGGGGGCGCCACCCGTGCTTATGGCTACACCTTC
NA	many	TRBV6-4	TRBJ2-3	CASSSGSTDTQYF	TGTGCCAGCAGTAGCGGGAGCACAGATACGCAGTATTTT
NA	few	TRBV28	TRBJ2-1	CASSLSSGQRVGEQFF	TGTGCCAGCAGTTTAAGTTCCGGGCAGCGCGTCGGAGAGCAGTTCTTC
TRBD1	few	TRBV2	TRBJ1-1	CASSYHRGLNTEAFF	TGTGCCAGCAGTTACCACAGGGGACTGAACACTGAAGCTTTCTTT
TRBD1	many	TRBV3-1	TRBJ1-2	CASSQDRRSGQVHYGYTF	TGTGCCAGCAGCCAAGATCGTCGCTCGGGACAGGTTCACTATGGCTACACCTTC
TRBD2	many	TRBV10-3	TRBJ2-2	CAIFTGTSGTGELFF	TGTGCCATCTTTACTGGGACTAGCGGGACCGGGGAGCTGTTTTTT
NA	few	TRBV28	TRBJ2-7	CASRTPSARNYEQYF	TGTGCCAGCAGGACCCCGTCTGCCCGCAACTACGAGCAGTACTTC
NA	many	TRBV6-5	TRBJ2-2	CASRLAGQAGELFF	TGTGCCAGCAGGCTAGCGGGACAGGCCGGGGAGCTGTTTTTT
NA	NA	TRBV2	TRBJ2-7	CASGEFYEQYF	TGTGCCAGCGGGGAGTTCTACGAGCAGTACTTC
NA	few	TRBV20-1	TRBJ1-1	CSPGGLQAFF	TGCAGTCCGGGAGGGCTGCAAGCTTTCTTT
NA	NA	TRBV21-1	TRBJ1-4	CASARGRAEKLFF	TGTGCCAGCGCTCGGGGGAGGGCTGAAAAACTGTTTTTT
NA	many	TRBV7-2	TRBJ1-5	CASSLLRRTNQPQHF	TGTGCCAGCAGCTTACTGCGGCGGACGAATCAGCCCCAGCATTTT
TRBD2	NA	TRBV7-9	TRBJ2-5	CASRFGASGRYSETQYF	TGTGCCAGCAGATTCGGGGCTAGCGGGAGGTATTCGGAGACCCAGTACTTC
NA	many	TRBV7-9	TRBJ2-1	CASSPRQGEREVDNEQFF	TGTGCCAGCAGCCCCCGACAGGGGGAGCGGGAGGTAGACAATGAGCAGTTCTTC